This T cell receptor beta chain was identified during a study of blood T cell repertoires in COVID-19. Overall study: Whether acute or convalescent, the COVID-19 samples came from the United States, Italy and Spain.

CDR3 length: 14 amino acids. Germline V gene sequence: CDR1 LGHNA, CDR2 YSLEER. Trimming cost V 0 bases and J 9 bases, with 12 bases left between them. Seattle cases were enrolled at active infection and followed longitudinally. The table came from immunoSEQ multiplex PCR; TCRdb's copy has only in-frame clones and leaves some out. The sample lists roughly 260,000 clones, about nine tenths occurring once. V is TRBV4-3 and J is TRBJ2-1; D perhaps matches TRBD2 (6 bases). The specimen sequenced was peripheral blood. This receptor was obtained from a woman between 25 and 40 years old with COVID-19, enrolled during active disease. The CDR3 DNA follows: TGCGCCAGCAGCCAAGAACTACTAGCAGGTGAGCAGTTCTTC. Translation: CASSQELLAGEQFF.